This T cell receptor beta chain was identified during a study of tumor-infiltrating lymphocytes in primary liver carcinoma. Overall study findings and caveats: Only about 8-25% of top clones appeared in all five tumor regions. Tumor region pairs outstripped tumor-adjacent and tumor-blood pairs in overlap.

Notes on this clonotype: Its antigen is unknown. A read error may account for a junction end that differs from germline.

The researchers produced TCR beta cDNA from around 0.5 ug total RNA with a constant-region primer. Library construction for TCR beta comprised three nested multiplex PCR rounds performed with slightly modified ARM-PCR. Amplification in the first two PCR rounds was performed using TRBV1-TRBV30 forward primers and a C-beta reverse primer for about 10 cycles each. TCRdb fed the multiplex PCR reads into MiXCR, producing one record per CDR3 protein. The table records about 78,000 distinct CDR3 sequences, about 64% of them present only once. Both RNA and DNA were isolated together from 20-30 mg of bulk tissue that had not been sorted. Primary liver carcinoma in the patients was surgically resected. The CDR3 totals 14 residues. Looked up from germline, CDR1 is SQVTM and CDR2 is ANQGSEA.

The sample consisted of liver tumor tissue from sampling region 4. Subset of the sample: tumor region T4, right-lateral pole. V usage is TRBV29-1 and J usage is TRBJ2-2; TRBD2 aligns across 8 bases. The source is a woman aged 60-70 years with primary liver carcinoma and hepatitis B virus infection. CDR3 amino acids: CSVEGTSQTGELSF. The DNA of the CDR3 is TGCAGCGTTGAAGGGACTAGCCAGACCGGAGAGCTGTCTTTT.